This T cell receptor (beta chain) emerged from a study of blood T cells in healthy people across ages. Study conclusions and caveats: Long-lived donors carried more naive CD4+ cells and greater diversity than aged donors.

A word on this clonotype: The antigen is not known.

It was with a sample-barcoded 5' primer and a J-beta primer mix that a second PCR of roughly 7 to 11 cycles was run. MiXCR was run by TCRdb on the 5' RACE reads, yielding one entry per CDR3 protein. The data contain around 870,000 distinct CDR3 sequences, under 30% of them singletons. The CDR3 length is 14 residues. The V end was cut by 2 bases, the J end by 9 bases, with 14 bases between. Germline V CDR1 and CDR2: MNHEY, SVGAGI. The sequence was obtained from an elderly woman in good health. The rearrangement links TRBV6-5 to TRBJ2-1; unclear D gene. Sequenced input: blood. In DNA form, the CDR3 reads TGTGCCAGCAGTTACAGAGGCTTCTCTAGTGAGCAGTTCTTC. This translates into CASSYRGFSSEQFF.